Each of the 5 T cell receptor beta chains below was sequenced from the same sample in a study of somatic mutations in cytotoxic T cells in rheumatoid arthritis. The data were produced by immunoSEQ multiplex PCR, yet TCRdb's version contains in-frame clones alone and is incomplete. The repertoire consists of some 25,000 clones, with more than 75% occurring once and the leading ten covering about 5.2%. Material for sequencing was CD8+ T cells sorted from blood. The receptors were sampled from a man aged 45-65 years in good health.

The chain links TRBV19 to TRBJ1-2, with D possibly being TRBD1 (6 bases). This CDR3 has 14 residues. Trimming shortened V by 8 bases and J by 6 bases, and 19 bases separated the two germline ends. Germline CDR1 LNHDA, CDR2 SQIVND (reference sequence). This CDR3 reads CASGLLPGADGYTF. CDR3 in DNA: TGTGCCAGTGGATTACTTCCGGGGGCGGATGGCTACACCTTC.

This clone has only one observation. The CDR3 spells CASSPRTPDSYNEQFF. The CDR3 nucleotides are TGTGCCAGCAGCCCGCGGACTCCCGACTCCTACAATGAGCAGTTCTTC. The chain combines TRBV7-9 with TRBJ2-1; D might be TRBD2 (5 bases). The CDR3 runs to 16 residues. The germline V gene encodes CDR1 SEHNR and CDR2 FQNEAQ (reference sequence). With 5 bases removed from V and 0 bases from J, the gap between germline ends came to 14 bases.

The V call is TRBV27, the J call TRBJ2-7, with 11 bases aligning to TRBD2. The V gene end was trimmed by 1 base and the J gene end by 2 bases; junction bases not matched to a gene: 7. The germline V gene encodes CDR1 MNHEY and CDR2 SMNVEV (reference sequence). This CDR3 region has 17 residues. The DNA for the CDR3 is TGTGCCAGCAGTTTATTGTCGTCTAGCGGGAGGCCCTACGAGCAGTACTTC. This gives the protein CASSLLSSSGRPYEQYF.

V gene TRBV7-8 combines with J gene TRBJ2-5; 8 bases line up with TRBD1. Germline V gene sequence: CDR1 SGHVS, CDR2 FQNEAQ. Germline trimming cut 3 bases from V and 2 bases from J; bases unmatched to any gene: 5. There are 15 residues in the CDR3. The CDR3 DNA is TGTGCCAGCAGCTTTGGGACAGGTGTACAAGAGACCCAGTACTTC. Its protein is CASSFGTGVQETQYF.

V and J are TRBV11-2 and TRBJ2-7; 7 bases fit TRBD1. This CDR3 contains 15 residues. Germline V lookup: CDR1 SGHAT, CDR2 FQNNGV. The V and J ends lost 3 bases and 3 bases, in that order; junction bases with no gene match: 8. The CDR3 loop is CASSLALGQVYEQYF. The CDR3 nucleotides are TGTGCCAGCAGCTTGGCTTTAGGACAGGTCTACGAGCAGTACTTC.